Listed here are 13 T cell receptor beta chains from one sample, sequenced in a study of CD8 T cells in ankylosing spondylitis. MiXCR, applied by TCRdb to the 5' RACE reads, yields one record per CDR3 protein. The sample holds approximately 250,000 distinct CDR3 sequences, about 10% seen once. The specimen was blood, either unsorted or a sorted T cell fraction (not recorded which). The receptors were sampled from a male donor with ankylosing spondylitis or in good health (not recorded which).

This clonotype was detected many times. The genes are TRBV14 and TRBJ1-1; TRBD1 might be the D (6 bases). The germline gives CDR1 SGHDN, CDR2 FVKESK. V lost 4 bases and J 0 bases, leaving 15 bases between the germline ends. The CDR3 has 16 residues. The chain's CDR3 is CASSRPKGGLNTEAFF. Written as DNA, the CDR3 is TGTGCCAGCAGCCGCCCGAAGGGGGGTTTGAACACTGAAGCTTTCTTT.

As regards this clonotype: Just one base apart from a much larger clone, this may be a read error. The J gene is TRBJ2-2, the V gene TRBV3-1; 9 nucleotides match TRBD1. Germline assignment: CDR1 LGHDT and CDR2 YNNKEL (reference sequence). The CDR3 runs 16 residues. The DNA of the CDR3 is TGTGTCAGCAGCCATTCCGGGACAGGGAGCACCGGGGAGCTGTTTTTT. This codes for CVSSHSGTGSTGELFF.

In this sample, this clonotype turned up many times. In DNA, the CDR3 is TGCGCCAGCAGCCACCCAAATCAACGACTAGCGGCCAAGGGGCGGTCCTACAATGAGCAGTTCTTC. This codes for CASSHPNQRLAAKGRSYNEQFF. This chain connects TRBV4-1 to TRBJ2-1, with 9 bases identical to TRBD2. The CDR3 contains 22 residues. Trimming at V came to 3 bases and at J to 1 base, leaving 22 bases not matched to a gene. CDR1 MGHRA and CDR2 YSYEKL come from the germline V gene.

This clonotype occurred many times. The chain carries TRBV4-2 and TRBJ2-1, with 11 bases fitting TRBD1. The CDR3 totals 19 residues. V shed 0 bases, J shed 4 bases, and the junction held 11 bases outside the gene matches. Per the germline V gene, CDR1 is LGHNA and CDR2 is YNFKEQ. The CDR3 loop reads CASSQEGQGANLVYNEQFF. Here the CDR3 DNA reads TGTGCCAGCAGCCAAGAAGGACAGGGGGCGAACCTCGTTTACAATGAGCAGTTCTTC.

J is TRBJ2-7 and V is TRBV20-1; D unresolved. CDR1 and CDR2 (germline): DFQATT, SNEGSKA (reference sequence). Trimming pared 5 bases from V and 0 bases from J, leaving 11 bases between. The CDR3 has 13 amino acids. The CDR3 reads CSAPPASSYEQYF. The CDR3 DNA follows: TGCAGTGCTCCTCCCGCCAGCTCCTACGAGCAGTACTTC.

This clonotype has more than one count but fewer than ten. This chain links TRBV2 with TRBJ1-6, with 7 positions matching TRBD1. With V trimmed by 8 bases and J by 7 bases, 14 bases remained unmatched. CDR3 length: 16 residues. The germline gives CDR1 SNHLY, CDR2 FYNNEI. The CDR3 nucleotides are TGTGCCAGCGGGGGACAGTATAACTCGGCAAATTCACCCCTCCACTTT. Its translation: CASGGQYNSANSPLHF.

In this sample, this clonotype turned up many times. The CDR3 spells CASSPGQGIHEQFF. The CDR3 DNA sequence: TGTGCCAGCAGCCCGGGACAGGGAATCCATGAGCAGTTCTTC. The gene calls are TRBV2 and TRBJ2-1, with TRBD1 identical over 9 bases. Looked up from germline, CDR1 is SNHLY and CDR2 is FYNNEI. The CDR3 extends over 14 amino acids. The ends lost 6 bases at V and 8 bases at J; junction bases unmatched: 8. The variable domain in full, with the rest retrieved from reference TRBV2 and TRBJ2-1, is EPEVTQTPSHQVTQMGQEVILRCVPISNHLYFYWYRQILGQKVEFLVSFYNNEISEKSEIFDDQFSVERPDGSNFTLKIRSTKLEDSAMYFCASSPGQGIHEQFFGPGTRLTVL.

This clonotype came up a few times. The chain couples TRBV7-2 to TRBJ1-1, with D unresolved. CDR3 size: 12 residues. Germline V gene data show CDR1 as SGHTA and CDR2 as FQGNSA. The V end was cut by 2 bases, the J end by 5 bases, with 6 bases between. The CDR3 here is CASSLTLTEAFF. Written as DNA, the CDR3 is TGTGCCAGCAGCTTAACGTTGACTGAAGCTTTCTTT.

The gene calls are TRBV19 and TRBJ1-1; 10 nucleotides align to TRBD1. Losses at the gene ends were 8 bases for V and 3 bases for J; bases not matched to a gene: 12. The CDR3 covers 16 residues. CDR1 LNHDA and CDR2 SQIVND come from the germline V gene (reference sequence). CDR3 sequence reads: CASSSRDRGYYTEAFF. CDR3 sequence (DNA): TGTGCCAGTTCCTCCCGGGACAGGGGCTATTACACTGAAGCTTTCTTT. The whole variable domain, filled in from reference TRBV19 and TRBJ1-1, reads DGGITQSPKYLFRKEGQNVTLSCEQNLNHDAMYWYRQDPGQGLRLIYYSQIVNDFQKGDIAEGYSVSREKKESFPLTVTSAQKNPTAFYLCASSSRDRGYYTEAFFGQGTRLTVV.

This clonotype has at least ten counts. J is TRBJ1-1 and V is TRBV7-9; TRBD1 is a possible D gene (6 bases). The CDR3 sequence is 12 residues long. Germline CDR1 reads SEHNR; CDR2 reads FQNEAQ (reference sequence). The V and J ends lost 6 bases and 4 bases respectively, with 9 bases between them. CDR3 DNA sequence: TGTGCCAGCAGTCAGGGGTCCACTGAAGCTTTCTTT. Translation: CASSQGSTEAFF.

This clonotype was seen many times. The genes are TRBV6-2 or TRBV6-3 and TRBJ1-5; TRBD1 might be the D (6 bases). Trimming pared 5 bases from V and 6 bases from J, leaving 14 bases between. CDR1 MNHEY and CDR2 SVGEGT come from the germline V gene. This CDR3 contains 14 residues. CDR3 DNA: TGTGCCAGCAGTCCCCTGGGGGCGGTTCAGCCCCAGCATTTT. This codes for CASSPLGAVQPQHF.

This clonotype was detected ten times or more. This chain uses TRBV15 with TRBJ1-1; D may be TRBD1 (6 bases). V lost 8 bases and J lost 0, with 10 bases in between. This CDR3 spans 13 amino acids. In germline, CDR1 is LNHNV, CDR2 YYDKDF (reference sequence). CDR3 DNA: TGTGCCACCTTGGACAGATTGAACACTGAAGCTTTCTTT. It yields the protein CATLDRLNTEAFF.

Ten or more counts support this clonotype. This chain uses TRBV7-2 with TRBJ2-7; D is possibly TRBD1 or TRBD2 (5 bases each). Germline loops: CDR1 SGHTA, CDR2 FQGNSA. V was trimmed by 0 bases and J by 2 bases, leaving 11 bases between them. This CDR3 comprises 15 residues. CDR3 residues: CASSLAGRGTYEQYF. For the CDR3, the DNA is TGTGCCAGCAGCTTAGCGGGACGGGGCACCTACGAGCAGTACTTC.